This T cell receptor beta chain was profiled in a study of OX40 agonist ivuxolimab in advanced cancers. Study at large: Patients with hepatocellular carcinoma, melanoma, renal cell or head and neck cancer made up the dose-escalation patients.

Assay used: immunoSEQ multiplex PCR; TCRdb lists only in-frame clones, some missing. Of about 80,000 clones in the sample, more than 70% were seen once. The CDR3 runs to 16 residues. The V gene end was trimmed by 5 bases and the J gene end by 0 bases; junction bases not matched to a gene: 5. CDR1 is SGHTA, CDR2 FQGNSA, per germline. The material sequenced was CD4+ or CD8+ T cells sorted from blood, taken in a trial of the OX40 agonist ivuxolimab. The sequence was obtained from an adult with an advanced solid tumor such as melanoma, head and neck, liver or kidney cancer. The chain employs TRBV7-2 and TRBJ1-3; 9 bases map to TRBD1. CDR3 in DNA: TGTGCCAGCAGCCCGGGACAGGGATTCTCTGGAAACACCATATATTTT. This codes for CASSPGQGFSGNTIYF.